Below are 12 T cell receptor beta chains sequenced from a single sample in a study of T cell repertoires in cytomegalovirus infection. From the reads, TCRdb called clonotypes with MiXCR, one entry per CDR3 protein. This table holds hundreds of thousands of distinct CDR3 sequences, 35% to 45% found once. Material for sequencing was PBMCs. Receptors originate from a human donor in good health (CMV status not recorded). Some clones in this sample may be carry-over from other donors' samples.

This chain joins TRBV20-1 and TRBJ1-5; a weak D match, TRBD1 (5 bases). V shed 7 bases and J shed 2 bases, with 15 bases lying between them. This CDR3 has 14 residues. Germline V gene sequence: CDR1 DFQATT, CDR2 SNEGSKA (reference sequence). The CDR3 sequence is CSGVDRSGNQPQHF. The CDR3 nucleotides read TGCAGTGGGGTCGACAGATCTGGCAATCAGCCCCAGCATTTT.

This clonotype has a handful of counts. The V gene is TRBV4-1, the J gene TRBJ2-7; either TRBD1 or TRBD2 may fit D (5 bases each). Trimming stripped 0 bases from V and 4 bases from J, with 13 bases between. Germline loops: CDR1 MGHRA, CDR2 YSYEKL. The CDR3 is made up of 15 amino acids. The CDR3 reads CASSQEVGTGYEQYF. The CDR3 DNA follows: TGCGCCAGCAGCCAAGAGGTCGGGACGGGATACGAGCAGTACTTC.

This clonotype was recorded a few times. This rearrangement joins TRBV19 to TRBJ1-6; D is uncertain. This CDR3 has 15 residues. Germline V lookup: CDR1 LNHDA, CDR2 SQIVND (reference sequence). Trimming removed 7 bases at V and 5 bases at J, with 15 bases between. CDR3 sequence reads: CASMVAGRNNSPLHF. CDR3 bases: TGTGCCAGTATGGTCGCAGGACGGAATAATTCACCCCTCCACTTT.

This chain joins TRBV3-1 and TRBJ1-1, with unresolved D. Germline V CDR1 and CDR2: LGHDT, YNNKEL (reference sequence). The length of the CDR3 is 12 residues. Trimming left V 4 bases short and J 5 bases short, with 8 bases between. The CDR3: CASSRIGTEAFF. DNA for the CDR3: TGTGCCAGCAGCCGCATAGGAACTGAAGCTTTCTTT.

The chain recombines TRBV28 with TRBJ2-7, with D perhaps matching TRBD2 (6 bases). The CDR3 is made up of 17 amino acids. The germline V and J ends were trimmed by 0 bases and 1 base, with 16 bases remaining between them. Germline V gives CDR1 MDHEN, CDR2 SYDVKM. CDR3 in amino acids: CASSLWGTGRESYEQYF. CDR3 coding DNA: TGTGCCAGCAGTTTATGGGGGACGGGGCGGGAATCCTACGAGCAGTACTTC.

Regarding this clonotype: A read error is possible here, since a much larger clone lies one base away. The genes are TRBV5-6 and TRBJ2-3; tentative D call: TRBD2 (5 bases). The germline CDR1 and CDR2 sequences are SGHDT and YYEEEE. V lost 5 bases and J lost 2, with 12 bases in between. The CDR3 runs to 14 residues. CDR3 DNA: TGTGCCAGCAGACTACAGCGGATCACAGATACGCAGTATTTT. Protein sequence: CASRLQRITDTQYF.

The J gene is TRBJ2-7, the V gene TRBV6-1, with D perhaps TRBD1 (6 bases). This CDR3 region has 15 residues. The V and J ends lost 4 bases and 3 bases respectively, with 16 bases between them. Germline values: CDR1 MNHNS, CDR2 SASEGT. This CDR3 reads CASSGRQAFHYEQYF. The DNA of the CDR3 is TGTGCCAGCAGTGGCCGACAGGCCTTTCACTACGAGCAGTACTTC.

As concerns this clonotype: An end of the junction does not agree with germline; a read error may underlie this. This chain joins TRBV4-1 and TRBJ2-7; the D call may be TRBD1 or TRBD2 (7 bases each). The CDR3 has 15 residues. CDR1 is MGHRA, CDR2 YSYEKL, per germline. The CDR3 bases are TGTGCCAGCGGGGCTGAGGGCCAGGGGGTCTACGAGCAGTACTTC. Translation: CASGAEGQGVYEQYF.

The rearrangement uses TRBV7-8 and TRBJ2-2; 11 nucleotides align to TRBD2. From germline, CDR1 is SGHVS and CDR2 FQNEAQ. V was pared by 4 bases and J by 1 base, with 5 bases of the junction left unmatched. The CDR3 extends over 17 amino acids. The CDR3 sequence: CASSSPTSGKNTGELFF. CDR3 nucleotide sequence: TGTGCCAGCAGCTCCCCGACTAGCGGGAAGAACACCGGGGAGCTGTTTTTT.

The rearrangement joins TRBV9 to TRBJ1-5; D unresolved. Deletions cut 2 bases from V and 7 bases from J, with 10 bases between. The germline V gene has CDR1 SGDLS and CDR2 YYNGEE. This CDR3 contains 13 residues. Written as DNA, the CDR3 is TGTGCCAGCAGCGTGGGGATAGGACAGCCCCAGCATTTT. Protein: CASSVGIGQPQHF.

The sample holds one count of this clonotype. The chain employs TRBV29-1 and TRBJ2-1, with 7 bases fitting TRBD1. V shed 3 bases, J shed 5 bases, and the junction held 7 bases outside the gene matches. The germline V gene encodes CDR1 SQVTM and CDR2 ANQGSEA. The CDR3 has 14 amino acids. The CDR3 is CSVEFGTEHNEQFF. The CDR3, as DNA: TGCAGCGTTGAGTTCGGGACAGAACACAATGAGCAGTTCTTC.

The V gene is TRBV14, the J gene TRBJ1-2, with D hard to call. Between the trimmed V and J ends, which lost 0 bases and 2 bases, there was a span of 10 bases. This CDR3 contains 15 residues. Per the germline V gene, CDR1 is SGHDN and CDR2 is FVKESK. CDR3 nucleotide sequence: TGTGCCAGCAGCCAAGATCAGACGGTGAACTATGGCTACACCTTC. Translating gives CASSQDQTVNYGYTF.